These T cell receptor beta chains were read from a single sample in a study of cytomegalovirus exposure and HLA in healthy donors. Generated by immunoSEQ multiplex PCR, the TCRdb table keeps only in-frame clones and is missing some. The table has around 65,000 clones, about 75% seen once. The material sequenced was PBMCs. Receptor source: a woman younger than 45 in good health and CMV-seropositive. Each CDR3 is given with its conserved first and last residue. A D gene is named only where the DNA matches it firmly. Size tells how often a clone was seen (once, few, many) or the class of an expanded clone, and some rows leave it out.

v_call	cdr3_length	j_call	clone_size	d_call	cdr3_nt	cdr3_aa
TRBV11-3	15	TRBJ2-1	NA	TRBD2	TGTGCCAGCAGCTTAGAGGGACTAGCGGGAGCTGAGCAGTTCTTC	CASSLEGLAGAEQFF
TRBV28	14	TRBJ2-7	NA	TRBD2	TGTGCCAGCAGTTTCGGACTAGCGGGAGGCGAGCAGTACTTC	CASSFGLAGGEQYF
TRBV9	18	TRBJ2-5	NA	TRBD2	TGTGCCAGCAGCGTCTCAATCGCCGGGACTAGCGGCCAAGAGACCCAGTACTTC	CASSVSIAGTSGQETQYF
TRBV28	15	TRBJ1-5	NA	NA	TGTGCCAGCAGTCTCCAACAGGGAGACAATCAGCCCCAGCATTTT	CASSLQQGDNQPQHF
TRBV15	18	TRBJ1-2	NA	TRBD1	TGTGCCACCAGCAGAGATGGGGGGCAGGGGGCAATTGACTATGGCTACACCTTC	CATSRDGGQGAIDYGYTF
TRBV2	14	TRBJ2-7	NA	NA	TGTGCCAGCAGCAAGTCGTGGGGAGCCAACGAGCAGTACTTC	CASSKSWGANEQYF
TRBV7-9	12	TRBJ2-4	few	TRBD1	TGTGCCAGTGCCGGGACAGCTGACATTCAGTACTTC	CASAGTADIQYF
TRBV4-3	16	TRBJ2-3	NA	TRBD2	TGCGCCAGCAGCCTTCTAGCGGGAGGAATCACAGATACGCAGTATTTT	CASSLLAGGITDTQYF
TRBV7-2	16	TRBJ2-2	NA	TRBD2	TGTGCCAGCAGCTCCGCTAGCGGACCGAACACCGGGGAGCTGTTTTTT	CASSSASGPNTGELFF
TRBV21-1	17	TRBJ1-2	NA	NA	TGTGCCAGCAGCAAAGTGGATTCCAGGACAGGGATCAATGGCTACACCTTC	CASSKVDSRTGINGYTF
TRBV7-2	14	TRBJ1-1	NA	TRBD1	TGTGCCAGCAAGGGGGCTAATATGAACACTGAAGCTTTCTTT	CASKGANMNTEAFF
TRBV5-1	16	TRBJ2-1	NA	NA	TGCGCCAGCAGCCCGAGGGGGTCCAGCTCCTACAATGAGCAGTTCTTC	CASSPRGSSSYNEQFF
TRBV10-2	15	TRBJ1-2	NA	NA	TGCGCCAGCAGTGAAGGGGGGGGAACTAACTATGGCTACACCTTC	CASSEGGGTNYGYTF
TRBV5-1	15	TRBJ2-2	NA	TRBD1	TGCGCCAGCAGCTGGACAGGGCTAAGCACCGGGGAGCTGTTTTTT	CASSWTGLSTGELFF
TRBV4-2	14	TRBJ2-7	NA	TRBD1	TGTGCCAGCAGTCGCGGACAGGGGGCAGAGGAGCAGTACTTC	CASSRGQGAEEQYF
TRBV27	17	TRBJ2-3	NA	TRBD2	TGTGCCAGCAGTGGGGGGACTAGCGGGAGGAGGACAGATACGCAGTATTTT	CASSGGTSGRRTDTQYF
TRBV7-2	14	TRBJ1-5	NA	NA	TGTGCCAGCAGCTTAGGACCCTCGGGTCAGCCCCAGCATTTT	CASSLGPSGQPQHF
TRBV7-9	16	TRBJ2-7	NA	TRBD1	TGTGCCAGCAGCTCTCGTACCGGGACAGGGCCAGTCGAGCAGTACTTC	CASSSRTGTGPVEQYF
TRBV6-5	16	TRBJ1-2	NA	TRBD1	TGTGCCAGCAGTTACGCGGGACAGGGCAATAACTATGGCTACACCTTC	CASSYAGQGNNYGYTF
TRBV6-6	14	TRBJ1-5	few	NA	TGTGCCAGCAGTCGCTACCGGGGGAATCAGCCCCAGCATTTT	CASSRYRGNQPQHF
TRBV28	14	TRBJ1-2	NA	NA	TGTGCCAGCAGTTCCGGGACAACTTACGATGGCTACACCTTC	CASSSGTTYDGYTF
TRBV28	11	TRBJ2-7	NA	NA	TGTGCCAGCAGCGGAGCCTACGAGCAGTACTTC	CASSGAYEQYF
TRBV9	16	TRBJ1-4	NA	NA	TGTGCCAGCAGCGTAGCCCCGGGAGGGACTAATGAAAAACTGTTTTTT	CASSVAPGGTNEKLFF
TRBV29-1	13	TRBJ1-1	NA	TRBD1	TGCAGCGTTAATAGAGACAGGGACACTGAAGCTTTCTTT	CSVNRDRDTEAFF
TRBV28	17	TRBJ2-7	NA	TRBD2	TGTGCCAGCAGTTTATTGCTAGGCGGGAGGGCCCCCTACGAGCAGTACTTC	CASSLLLGGRAPYEQYF
TRBV7-9	13	TRBJ2-7	few	NA	TGTGCCAGCAGCACTTCTCAGGGTTCCGAGCAGTACTTC	CASSTSQGSEQYF
TRBV9	14	TRBJ2-3	NA	TRBD2	TGTGCCAGCAAGCGGGAGGGGGCGGGTGATACGCAGTATTTT	CASKREGAGDTQYF
TRBV10-3	16	TRBJ1-5	NA	TRBD1	TGTGCCATCAGTGCTGATTGGACAGGGGACCGCCAGCCCCAGCATTTT	CAISADWTGDRQPQHF
TRBV28	15	TRBJ2-1	few	NA	TGTGCCAGCAGTTTACGGTCGTGGTCCTACAATGAGCAGTTCTTC	CASSLRSWSYNEQFF
TRBV21-1	15	TRBJ2-2	NA	NA	TGTGCCAGCAGCAAATGGGGAGCCCACACCGGGGAGCTGTTTTTT	CASSKWGAHTGELFF